This T cell receptor beta chain came from a study of OX40 agonist ivuxolimab in advanced cancers. Patients had blood sampled at baseline and again on cycle 4 day 1 and cycle 7 day 1. Turning to this clone: Its antigen is as yet unknown.

Whole-study results and caveats: Also showing low normalized T-cell clonal expansion were some of the nonresponders. With doses of 0.1 to 3.0 mg/kg, CD4+ and CD8+ blood T cells had undergone clonal expansion by week 6.

Sequencing was performed with immunoSEQ multiplex PCR; in TCRdb, only in-frame clones are kept and a portion is missing. This table holds 30,000 to 45,000 clones, more than 85% found once. This clonotype was sampled from an adult with an advanced solid tumor such as melanoma, head and neck, liver or kidney cancer. Sequences were derived from CD4+ or CD8+ T cells sorted from blood, sampled in a trial of the OX40 agonist ivuxolimab.

The CDR3 region is CASSQAASYEQYF. The DNA for the CDR3 is TGCGCCAGCAGCCAAGCGGCTTCCTACGAGCAGTACTTC. V usage is TRBV4-1 and J usage is TRBJ2-7; D not resolved. The CDR3 covers 13 residues. The germline V gene has CDR1 MGHRA and CDR2 YSYEKL. V dropped 1 base and J dropped 1 base, with 5 bases sitting between them.